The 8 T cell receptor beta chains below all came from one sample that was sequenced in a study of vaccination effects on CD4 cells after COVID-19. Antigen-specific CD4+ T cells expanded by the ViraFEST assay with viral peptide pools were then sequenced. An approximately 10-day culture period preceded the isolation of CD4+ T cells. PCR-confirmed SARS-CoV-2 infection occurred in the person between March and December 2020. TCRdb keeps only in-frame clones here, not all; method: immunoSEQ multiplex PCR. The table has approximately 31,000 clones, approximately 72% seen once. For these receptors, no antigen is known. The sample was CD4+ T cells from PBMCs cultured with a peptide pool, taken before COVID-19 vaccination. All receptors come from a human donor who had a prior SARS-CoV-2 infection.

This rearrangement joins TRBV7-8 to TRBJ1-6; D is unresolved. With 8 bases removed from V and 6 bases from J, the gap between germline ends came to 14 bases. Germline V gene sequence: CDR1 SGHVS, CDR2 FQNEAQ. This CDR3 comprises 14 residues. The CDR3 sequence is CASGVGGSNSPLHF. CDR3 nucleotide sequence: TGTGCCAGCGGTGTTGGCGGGAGTAATTCACCCCTCCACTTT.

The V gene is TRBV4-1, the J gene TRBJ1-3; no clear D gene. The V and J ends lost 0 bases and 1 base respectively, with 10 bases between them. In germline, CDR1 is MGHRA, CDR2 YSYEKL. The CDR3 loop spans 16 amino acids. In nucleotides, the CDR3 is TGCGCCAGCAGCCAAGATCCGGCATCTTCTGGAAACACCATATATTTT. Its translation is CASSQDPASSGNTIYF.

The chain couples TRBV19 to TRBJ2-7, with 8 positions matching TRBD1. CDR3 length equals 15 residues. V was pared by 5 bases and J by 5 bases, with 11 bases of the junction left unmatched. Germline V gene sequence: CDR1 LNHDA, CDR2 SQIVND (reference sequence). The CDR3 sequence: CASSPDRARVDEQYF. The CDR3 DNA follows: TGTGCCAGTAGTCCGGACAGGGCGAGAGTAGACGAGCAGTACTTC.

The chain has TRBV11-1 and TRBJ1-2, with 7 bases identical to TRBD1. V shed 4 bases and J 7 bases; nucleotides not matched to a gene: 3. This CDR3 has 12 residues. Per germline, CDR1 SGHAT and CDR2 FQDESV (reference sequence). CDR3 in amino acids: CASSSYRGGYTF. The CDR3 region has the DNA TGTGCCAGCAGCTCTTACAGGGGTGGCTACACCTTC.

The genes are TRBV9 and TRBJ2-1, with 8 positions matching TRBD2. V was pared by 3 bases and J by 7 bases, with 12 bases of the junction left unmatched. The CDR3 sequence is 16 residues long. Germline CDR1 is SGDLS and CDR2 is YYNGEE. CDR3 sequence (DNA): TGTGCCAGCAGCGCCCAGACTAGCGCGTGGTTGAATGAGCAGTTCTTC. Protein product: CASSAQTSAWLNEQFF.

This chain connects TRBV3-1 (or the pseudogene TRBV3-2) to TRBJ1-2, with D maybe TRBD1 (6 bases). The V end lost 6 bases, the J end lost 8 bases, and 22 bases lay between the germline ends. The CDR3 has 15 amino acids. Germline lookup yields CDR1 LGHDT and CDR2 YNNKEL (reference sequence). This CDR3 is CASSHGALGGRGYTF. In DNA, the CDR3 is TGTGCCAGCAGTCACGGTGCCCTCGGGGGGCGAGGCTACACCTTC.

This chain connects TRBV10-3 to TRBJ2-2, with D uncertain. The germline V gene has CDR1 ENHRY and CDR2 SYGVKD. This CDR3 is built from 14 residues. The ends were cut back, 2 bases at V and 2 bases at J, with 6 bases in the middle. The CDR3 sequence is CAISETYNTGELFF. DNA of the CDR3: TGTGCCATCAGTGAGACTTACAACACCGGGGAGCTGTTTTTT.

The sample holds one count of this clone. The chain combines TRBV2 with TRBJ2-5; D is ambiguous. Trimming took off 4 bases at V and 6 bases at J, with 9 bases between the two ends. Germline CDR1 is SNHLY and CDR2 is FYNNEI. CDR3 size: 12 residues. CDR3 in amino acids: CASSGYGKTQYF. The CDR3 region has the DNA TGTGCCAGCAGTGGATATGGCAAGACCCAGTACTTC.